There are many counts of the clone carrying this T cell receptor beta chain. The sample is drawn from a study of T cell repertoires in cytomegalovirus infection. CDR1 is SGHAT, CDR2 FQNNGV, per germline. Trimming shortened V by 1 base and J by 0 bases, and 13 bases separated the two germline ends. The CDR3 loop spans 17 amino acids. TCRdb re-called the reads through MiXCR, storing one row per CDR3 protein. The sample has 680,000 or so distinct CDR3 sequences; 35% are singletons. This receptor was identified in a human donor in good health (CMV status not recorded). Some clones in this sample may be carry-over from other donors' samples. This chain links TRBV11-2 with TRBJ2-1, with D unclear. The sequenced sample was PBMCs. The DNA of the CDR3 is TGTGCCAGCAGCTTAGGAGGTAGCCTGAGCTCCTACAATGAGCAGTTCTTC. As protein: CASSLGGSLSSYNEQFF. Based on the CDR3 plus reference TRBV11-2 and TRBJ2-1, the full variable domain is EAGVAQSPRYKIIEKRQSVAFWCNPISGHATLYWYQQILGQGPKLLIQFQNNGVVDDSQLPKDRFSAERLKGVDSTLKIQPAKLEDSAVYLCASSLGGSLSSYNEQFFGPGTRLTVL.